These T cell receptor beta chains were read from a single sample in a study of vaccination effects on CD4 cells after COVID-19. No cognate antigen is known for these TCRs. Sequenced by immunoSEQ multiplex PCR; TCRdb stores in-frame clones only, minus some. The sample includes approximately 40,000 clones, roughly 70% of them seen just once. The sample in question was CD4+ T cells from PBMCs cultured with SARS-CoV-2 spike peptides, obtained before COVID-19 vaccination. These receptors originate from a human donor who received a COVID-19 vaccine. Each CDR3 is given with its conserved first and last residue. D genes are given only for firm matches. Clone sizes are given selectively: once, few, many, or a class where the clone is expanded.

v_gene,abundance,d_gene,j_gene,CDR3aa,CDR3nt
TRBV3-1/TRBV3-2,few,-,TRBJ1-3,CASSQEVLQGNTIYF,TGTGCCAGCAGCCAGGAGGTCCTACAGGGAAACACCATATATTTT
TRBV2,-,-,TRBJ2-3,CASSEEGLSPDTQYF,TGTGCCAGCAGTGAAGAGGGCCTCAGCCCAGATACGCAGTATTTT
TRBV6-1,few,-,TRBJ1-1,CASSEVGIGRRNTEAFF,TGTGCCAGCAGTGAAGTGGGGATAGGCAGACGAAACACTGAAGCTTTCTTT
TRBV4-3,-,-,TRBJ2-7,CASSQEGSSYEQYF,TGCGCCAGCAGCCAAGAGGGAAGCTCCTACGAGCAGTACTTC
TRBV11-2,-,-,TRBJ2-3,CASRPGGTAIIGGTQYF,TGTGCCAGCAGGCCTGGAGGGACAGCGATCATCGGCGGTACGCAGTATTTT
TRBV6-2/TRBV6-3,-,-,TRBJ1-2,CASSEPGKANYGYTF,TGTGCCAGCAGCGAACCCGGAAAAGCTAACTATGGCTACACCTTC
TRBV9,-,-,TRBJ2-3,CASSVGNPGADTQYF,TGTGCCAGCAGCGTAGGAAATCCTGGAGCAGATACGCAGTATTTT
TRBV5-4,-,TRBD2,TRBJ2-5,CASSLRTSGLQETQYF,TGTGCCAGCAGCTTAAGGACTAGCGGCCTCCAAGAGACCCAGTACTTC
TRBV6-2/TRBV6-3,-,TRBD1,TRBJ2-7,CASSDRGHEQYF,TGTGCCAGCAGCGACAGGGGCCACGAGCAGTACTTC
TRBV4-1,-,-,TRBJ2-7,CASSRTGRSYEQYF,TGCGCCAGCAGCCGAACAGGGCGGTCCTACGAGCAGTACTTC
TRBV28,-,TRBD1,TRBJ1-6,CASSFGDRVGSPLHF,TGTGCCAGCAGTTTTGGGGACAGGGTAGGGTCACCCCTCCACTTT
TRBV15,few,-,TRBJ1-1,CATSRDRGGTEAFF,TGTGCCACCAGCAGAGACAGGGGAGGTACTGAAGCTTTCTTT
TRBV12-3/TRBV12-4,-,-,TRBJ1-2,CASSFQGMDGYTF,TGTGCCAGCAGTTTTCAGGGGATGGATGGCTACACCTTC
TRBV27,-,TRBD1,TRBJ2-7,CASSFGSRTGRSYEQYF,TGTGCCAGCAGTTTCGGGTCCCGGACAGGACGATCCTACGAGCAGTACTTC
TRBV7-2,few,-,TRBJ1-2,CASSSSGGLYGYTF,TGTGCCAGCAGCTCCAGTGGGGGGCTCTATGGCTACACCTTC
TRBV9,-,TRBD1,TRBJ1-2,CASSVEGTGGRGYTF,TGTGCCAGCAGCGTAGAGGGGACAGGGGGTCGCGGCTACACCTTC
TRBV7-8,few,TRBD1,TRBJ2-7,CASSGRGQGPTYEQYF,TGTGCCAGCAGCGGGAGAGGACAGGGGCCTACCTACGAGCAGTACTTC
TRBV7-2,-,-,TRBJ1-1,CASTQRGGRFGTEAFF,TGTGCCAGCACCCAACGGGGGGGGCGCTTCGGCACTGAAGCTTTCTTT
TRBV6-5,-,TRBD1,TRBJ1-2,CASSWTGTKGYTF,TGTGCCAGCAGTTGGACAGGGACGAAGGGCTACACCTTC
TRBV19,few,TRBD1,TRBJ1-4,CASSIRTGSNEKLFF,TGTGCCAGTAGTATTCGGACAGGCTCTAATGAAAAACTGTTTTTT
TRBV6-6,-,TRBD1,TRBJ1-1,CASTDPRGRHTEAFF,TGTGCCAGCACCGACCCCAGGGGGAGGCACACTGAAGCTTTCTTT
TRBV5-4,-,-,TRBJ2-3,CASSLGPDSTDTQYF,TGTGCCAGCAGCTTGGGTCCGGATAGCACAGATACGCAGTATTTT
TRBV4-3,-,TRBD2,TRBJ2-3,CASSQVLAGSTDTQYF,TGCGCCAGCAGCCAAGTACTAGCGGGGAGCACAGATACGCAGTATTTT
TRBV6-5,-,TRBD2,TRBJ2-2,CASSDGGGGELFF,TGTGCCAGCAGCGATGGGGGGGGCGGGGAGCTGTTTTTT
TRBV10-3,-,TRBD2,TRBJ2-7,CAIRPGLVYEQYF,TGTGCCATCAGACCGGGACTAGTCTACGAGCAGTACTTC
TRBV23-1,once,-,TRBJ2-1,CATPGGDRAWNEQFF,TGCGCCACCCCGGGGGGGGACAGGGCATGGAATGAGCAGTTCTTC
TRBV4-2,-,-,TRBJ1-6,CASSQDWITYNSPLHF,TGTGCCAGCAGCCAAGATTGGATCACCTATAATTCACCCCTCCACTTT
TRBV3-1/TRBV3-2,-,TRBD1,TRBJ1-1,CASSQSGQGWAEAFF,TGTGCCAGCAGCCAATCAGGACAGGGTTGGGCTGAAGCTTTCTTT
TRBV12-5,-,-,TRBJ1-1,CASGLFPSNTEAFF,TGTGCTAGTGGTTTGTTTCCTTCGAACACTGAAGCTTTCTTT
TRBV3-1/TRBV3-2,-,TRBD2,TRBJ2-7,CASSVGLAGVSYEQYF,TGTGCCAGCAGTGTTGGACTAGCGGGAGTATCCTACGAGCAGTACTTC
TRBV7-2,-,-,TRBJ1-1,CASSLGRGSTEAFF,TGTGCCAGCAGCTTAGGGCGGGGGAGCACTGAAGCTTTCTTT
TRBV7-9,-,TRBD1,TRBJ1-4,CASSKGTGGNEKLFF,TGTGCCAGCAGCAAAGGGACAGGGGGAAATGAAAAACTGTTTTTT
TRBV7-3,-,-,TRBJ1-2,CASSLKDYGDVTGYTF,TGTGCCAGCAGCTTAAAAGATTACGGGGACGTAACAGGCTACACCTTC
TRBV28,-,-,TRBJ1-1,CASSRTATEAFF,TGTGCCAGCAGTCGGACGGCGACTGAAGCTTTCTTT
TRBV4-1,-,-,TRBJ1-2,CASSQVGYGYTF,TGCGCCAGCAGCCAAGTAGGGTATGGCTACACCTTC
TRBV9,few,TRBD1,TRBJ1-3,CASSIRTGPAEGNTIYF,TGTGCCAGCAGCATCCGGACAGGACCAGCTGAGGGAAACACCATATATTTT
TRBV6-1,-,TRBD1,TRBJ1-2,CASSEQGLQGSRWRGYTF,TGTGCCAGCAGTGAACAAGGGCTACAGGGGAGTCGGTGGCGCGGCTACACCTTC
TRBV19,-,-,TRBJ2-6,CASSISGANVLTF,TGTGCCAGTAGTATTTCTGGGGCCAACGTCCTGACTTTC
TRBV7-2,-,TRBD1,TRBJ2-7,CASSFTRGPYEQYF,TGTGCCAGCAGCTTTACCAGGGGGCCCTACGAGCAGTACTTC
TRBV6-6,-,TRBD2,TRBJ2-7,CASSYYSGGPYEQYF,TGTGCCAGCAGTTACTATAGCGGGGGCCCCTACGAGCAGTACTTC
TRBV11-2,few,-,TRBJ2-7,CASSLDYRSYEQYF,TGTGCCAGCAGCTTAGATTATAGGAGCTACGAGCAGTACTTC
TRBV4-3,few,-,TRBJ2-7,CASSQGILWRESPSYEQYF,TGCGCCAGCAGCCAAGGGATCCTCTGGAGGGAAAGCCCCTCCTACGAGCAGTACTTC
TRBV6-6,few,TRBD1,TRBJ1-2,CASSYIGQAYNYGYTF,TGTGCCAGCAGTTACATTGGACAGGCTTACAACTATGGCTACACCTTC
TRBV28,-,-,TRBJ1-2,CASGDIVAGYTF,TGTGCCAGCGGAGATATCGTAGCTGGCTACACCTTC
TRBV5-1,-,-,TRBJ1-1,CASSLEGSTEAFF,TGCGCCAGCAGCTTGGAGGGAAGCACTGAAGCTTTCTTT
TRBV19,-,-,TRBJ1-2,CATRQKANYGYTF,TGTGCCACCAGACAGAAAGCTAACTATGGCTACACCTTC
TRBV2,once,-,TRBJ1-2,CASRGRNYGYTF,TGTGCCAGCAGAGGACGGAACTATGGCTACACCTTC
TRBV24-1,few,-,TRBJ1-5,CATSDEYSNQPQHF,TGTGCCACCAGTGATGAATATAGCAATCAGCCCCAGCATTTT
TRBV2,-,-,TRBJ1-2,CASSEEPAGYTF,TGTGCCAGCAGTGAAGAGCCAGCCGGCTACACCTTC
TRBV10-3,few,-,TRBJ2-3,CAISESIADTQYF,TGTGCCATCAGTGAGTCAATAGCGGATACGCAGTATTTT
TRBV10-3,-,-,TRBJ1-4,CAISEGGNEKLFF,TGTGCCATCAGTGAGGGGGGTAATGAAAAACTGTTTTTT
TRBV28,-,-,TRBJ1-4,CASSSLLTGTEKLFF,TGTGCCAGCAGTTCGCTCTTAACAGGGACTGAAAAACTGTTTTTT